These T cell receptor beta chains were read from a single sample in a study of Ad26.COV2.S vaccination and SARS-CoV-2 variants. Libraries were prepared by immunoSEQ multiplex PCR; TCRdb keeps only in-frame clonotypes and omits some of them. In the table there are approximately 480,000 clones, about 83% of which are singletons. The material sequenced was peripheral blood, taken in a trial of Ad26.COV2.S vaccine versus placebo. Receptors originate from a person between 18 and 65 years old who received the Ad26.COV2.S COVID-19 vaccine or a placebo. CDR3s include the opening cysteine and the closing phenylalanine or tryptophan. Fields, in order: CDR3 protein, J gene, V gene.

CDR3aa: CASSLAGQGNQPQHF
j_gene: TRBJ1-5
v_gene: TRBV5-1

CDR3aa: CASTLKIRATGANVLTF
j_gene: TRBJ2-6
v_gene: TRBV27

CDR3aa: CASGDRGNNSPLHF
j_gene: TRBJ1-6
v_gene: TRBV2

CDR3aa: CSVGHRGTEAFF
j_gene: TRBJ1-1
v_gene: TRBV29-1

CDR3aa: CASTKTGYYGYTF
j_gene: TRBJ1-2
v_gene: TRBV28

CDR3aa: CASRRQNLNTEAFF
j_gene: TRBJ1-1
v_gene: TRBV19

CDR3aa: CASSEAGRGPTGELFF
j_gene: TRBJ2-2
v_gene: TRBV2

CDR3aa: CASSLIPGGQGGETQYF
j_gene: TRBJ2-5
v_gene: TRBV5-1

CDR3aa: CATSDPRALAGAGEQYF
j_gene: TRBJ2-7
v_gene: TRBV24-1

CDR3aa: CSVVVSEDGYTF
j_gene: TRBJ1-2
v_gene: TRBV29-1

CDR3aa: CATSRGTQETQYF
j_gene: TRBJ2-5
v_gene: TRBV15

CDR3aa: CAWNPRDRANQPQHF
j_gene: TRBJ1-5
v_gene: TRBV30

CDR3aa: CASSRESVSNEQFF
j_gene: TRBJ2-1
v_gene: TRBV2

CDR3aa: CASSSPGLAGPQWGYEQYF
j_gene: TRBJ2-7
v_gene: TRBV6-2/TRBV6-3